A single sample gave rise to the 27 T cell receptor beta chains below, sequenced in a study of identical twins. TCRdb re-analysed the 5' RACE reads in MiXCR, keeping a single row per CDR3 protein. Here the sample spans hundreds of thousands of distinct CDR3 sequences, over 9% being singletons. These data were likewise used in another study, on yellow fever vaccine responses in identical twins.

The material sequenced was CD8+ T cells sorted from blood. The receptors derive from a woman aged 18-30 years in good health.

This clonotype was seen a handful of times. A junction boundary mismatches the germline segment, possibly from a read error. The CDR3 here is CASSPGSTGQVVGF. The CDR3 DNA is TGTGCCAGCAGTCCCGGAAGTACGGGACAGGTCGTGGGGTTC. V usage is TRBV12-3 or TRBV12-4 and J usage is TRBJ2-1; 8 nucleotides match TRBD1. The CDR3 is made up of 14 amino acids.

This clonotype was seen only once. With a much larger clone just one base away, this may be a read error. The genes are TRBV4-1 and TRBJ2-2; 11 bases align to TRBD2. The CDR3 spans 18 residues. Germline-derived CDR1 and CDR2 are MGHRA and YSYEKL. CDR3 protein: CASSQEPRLAGPTGDLFF. The DNA of the CDR3 is TGCGCCAGCAGCCAAGAGCCACGACTAGCGGGACCCACCGGGGACCTGTTTTTT.

In this sample, this clonotype turned up a few times. This chain uses TRBV5-1 with TRBJ2-3, with D possibly TRBD1 on 5 matching bases. V was shortened by 0 bases and J by 6 bases, with 14 bases between the two germline ends. The CDR3 sequence is 15 residues long. Germline V CDR1 and CDR2: SGHRS, YFSETQ. The CDR3 DNA is TGCGCCAGCAGCTTGGAATCAGGGTGGTCGGATACGCAGTATTTT. This encodes CASSLESGWSDTQYF. Together with reference TRBV5-1 and TRBJ2-3, the CDR3 gives the full variable domain: KAGVTQTPRYLIKTRGQQVTLSCSPISGHRSVSWYQQTPGQGLQFLFEYFSETQRNKGNFPGRFSGRQFSNSRSEMNVSTLELGDSALYLCASSLESGWSDTQYFGPGTRLTVL.

This clonotype has only one observation. The chain combines TRBV4-1 with TRBJ1-5; TRBD1 matches 7 bases. The ends lost 0 bases at V and 5 bases at J; junction bases unmatched: 7. There are 16 residues in the CDR3. The germline V gene has CDR1 MGHRA and CDR2 YSYEKL. CDR3 loop: CASSQDGQGGDQPQHF. CDR3 bases: TGCGCCAGCAGCCAAGATGGCCAGGGGGGCGATCAGCCCCAGCATTTT.

This chain uses TRBV12-3 or TRBV12-4 with TRBJ2-1, with D unclear. This CDR3 spans 13 amino acids. With 2 bases removed from V and 7 bases from J, the gap between germline ends came to 9 bases. As DNA, the CDR3 is TGTGCCAGCAGTTTACCCGTGGGTAATGAGCAGTTCTTC. This translates into CASSLPVGNEQFF.

The chain joins TRBV7-4 to TRBJ2-1; either TRBD1 or TRBD2 may supply D (6 bases each). The germline V gene has CDR1 SGHVT and CDR2 SQSDAQ. The V and J ends lost 5 bases and 5 bases respectively, with 19 bases between them. The CDR3 extends over 16 amino acids. The CDR3 bases are TGTGCCAGCAGCCTCCTCCCTGGGGGGCCGCACAATGAGCAGTTCTTC. Translation: CASSLLPGGPHNEQFF.

There are many counts of this clonotype. The rearrangement links TRBV5-1 to TRBJ2-7; maybe TRBD1 (6 bases). V lost 3 bases and J 3 bases, leaving 19 bases between the germline ends. Germline V gene data show CDR1 as SGHRS and CDR2 as YFSETQ. This CDR3 has 16 amino acids. Here the CDR3 reads CASSSREGTNNYEQYF. In nucleotides, the CDR3 is TGCGCCAGCAGCTCCCGTGAGGGGACAAACAACTACGAGCAGTACTTC. Full variable domain (missing parts from reference TRBV5-1 and TRBJ2-7): KAGVTQTPRYLIKTRGQQVTLSCSPISGHRSVSWYQQTPGQGLQFLFEYFSETQRNKGNFPGRFSGRQFSNSRSEMNVSTLELGDSALYLCASSSREGTNNYEQYFGPGTRLTVT.

This clonotype showed up just a few times. The chain is built from TRBV24-1 and TRBJ2-3, with unresolved D. The germline CDR1 and CDR2 sequences are KGHDR and SFDVKD. This CDR3 has 14 amino acids. Trimming pared 5 bases from V and 2 bases from J, leaving 10 bases between. CDR3 region: CATSGAGHTDTQYF. The CDR3 DNA reads TGTGCCACCAGTGGGGCCGGTCACACAGATACGCAGTATTTT.

This clonotype was picked up many times. The genes are TRBV12-3 or TRBV12-4 and TRBJ2-3; 7 bases fit TRBD2. The CDR3 loop spans 16 amino acids. The V and J ends lost 9 bases and 2 bases, in that order; junction bases with no gene match: 14. The CDR3 DNA reads as TGTGCCAGTTGGGCGTCCGGGGAGGGGACCACAGATACGCAGTATTTT. It is translated as CASWASGEGTTDTQYF.

This clonotype was detected only a few times. This sequence joins TRBV19 and TRBJ2-5; 10 bases agree with TRBD2. CDR1 is LNHDA, CDR2 SQIVND, per germline (reference sequence). Trimming took 5 bases from V and 14 from J; bases not matched to a gene: 11. The CDR3 runs 13 residues. CDR3 nucleotides: TGTGCCAGTAGTCGGCCAAGCGGGGGGGCTTTATACTTC. It specifies CASSRPSGGALYF. Full variable domain (outside the CDR3, taken from reference TRBV19 and TRBJ2-5): DGGITQSPKYLFRKEGQNVTLSCEQNLNHDAMYWYRQDPGQGLRLIYYSQIVNDFQKGDIAEGYSVSREKKESFPLTVTSAQKNPTAFYLCASSRPSGGALYFGPGTRLLVL.

This clonotype was picked up a small number of times. This sequence joins TRBV6-2 or TRBV6-3 and TRBJ2-1; a weak D match, TRBD2 (6 bases). The CDR3 length is 18 residues. Germline CDR1 and CDR2: MNHEY and SVGEGT. Between the trimmed V and J ends, which lost 0 bases and 4 bases, there was a span of 19 bases. The DNA for the CDR3 is TGTGCCAGCAGTTACTCGATGGAGGAGGGTTGGGGGTACAATGAGCAGTTCTTC. Translation: CASSYSMEEGWGYNEQFF.

The V gene is TRBV7-9, the J gene TRBJ1-6; D not resolved. CDR1 and CDR2 (germline): SEHNR, FQNEAQ (reference sequence). V was shortened by 5 bases and J by 7 bases, with 9 bases between the two germline ends. This CDR3 is built from 13 residues. The CDR3 bases are TGTGCCAGCAGCGGAGGGAGCAATTCACCCCTCCACTTT. Translated, it gives CASSGGSNSPLHF.

This clonotype was recorded many times. CDR3 sequence reads: CASQGANTEAFF. CDR3 in DNA: TGCGCCAGCCAGGGGGCCAACACTGAAGCTTTCTTT. The V call is TRBV4-1, the J call TRBJ1-1, with 8 bases identical to TRBD1. V was pared by 8 bases and J by 2 bases, with 1 base of the junction left unmatched. Germline V CDR1 and CDR2: MGHRA, YSYEKL. The CDR3 sequence is 12 residues long.

Many counts were recorded for this clonotype. V gene TRBV29-1 combines with J gene TRBJ2-7, with a tentative D call TRBD1 (7 bases). The CDR3 is 13 amino acids. In germline, CDR1 is SQVTM, CDR2 ANQGSEA. Trimming left V 4 bases short and J 2 bases short, with 12 bases between. CDR3 in DNA: TGCAGCGTTGGGGGGGACAGTCCCTACGAGCAGTACTTC. As protein: CSVGGDSPYEQYF.

The V and J genes are TRBV24-1 and TRBJ2-7; possibly TRBD2 for D (5 bases). From germline, CDR1 is KGHDR and CDR2 SFDVKD. Trimming took off 4 bases at V and 4 bases at J, with 13 bases between the two ends. The CDR3 contains 14 residues. For the CDR3, the DNA is TGTGCCACCAGTGAAGGTGGGAGTTGGTACGAGCAGTACTTC. Translated, it gives CATSEGGSWYEQYF.

This clonotype was seen more than once but under ten times. This chain uses TRBV21-1 with TRBJ1-5; the table's D call of TRBD1 was not tested on the DNA. TRBV21-1 is termed a pseudogene. CDR3 length: 16 amino acids. In DNA form, the CDR3 reads TGTGCCAGCAGCAAAGGGGGACAGGGGAGCAATCAGCCCCAGCATTTT. This sequence encodes CASSKGGQGSNQPQHF.

This clonotype showed up just a few times. The chain recombines TRBV15 with TRBJ2-3, with D hard to call. V lost 5 bases, J lost 0 bases, and 9 bases lay in between. Germline assignment: CDR1 LNHNV and CDR2 YYDKDF (reference sequence). This CDR3 has 14 residues. CDR3 DNA: TGTGCCACCAGCGACGGAGCTAGCACAGATACGCAGTATTTT. Translation: CATSDGASTDTQYF.

This clonotype was observed a handful of times. The genes are TRBV6-1 and TRBJ2-1; D not certain. From germline, CDR1 is MNHNS and CDR2 SASEGT. The CDR3 is 14 residues long. The V end lost 4 bases, the J end lost 8 bases, and 15 bases lay between the germline ends. CDR3 protein: CASSVPRSVDEQFF. CDR3 in DNA: TGTGCCAGCAGTGTGCCTAGATCCGTTGATGAGCAGTTCTTC.

This clonotype was seen only a few times. The CDR3 nucleotides read TGTGCCAGCAGCGTAGGAGGGACAGGGGACGAGCAGTACTTC. It yields the protein CASSVGGTGDEQYF. This chain uses TRBV9 with TRBJ2-7; 10 bases are a match to TRBD1. Germline V gene lookup returns CDR1 SGDLS and CDR2 YYNGEE. This CDR3 contains 14 residues. The J segment lost 5 bases and the V segment lost 0 bases, leaving 2 bases of the junction unmatched.

This clonotype was counted only a few times. The chain recombines TRBV25-1 with TRBJ2-7, with 7 bases matching TRBD1. This CDR3 is built from 14 residues. V was pared by 2 bases and J by 2 bases, with 3 bases of the junction left unmatched. Germline CDR1 is MGHDK and CDR2 is SYGVNS. As DNA, the CDR3 is TGTGCCAGCAGTGAACCGGGACAGCCCTACGAGCAGTACTTC. Protein sequence: CASSEPGQPYEQYF.

V gene TRBV5-1 combines with J gene TRBJ1-2; D is ambiguous. The ends were cut back, 6 bases at V and 1 base at J, with 16 bases in the middle. CDR3 size: 15 residues. The germline V gene encodes CDR1 SGHRS and CDR2 YFSETQ. DNA for the CDR3: TGCGCCAGCACCTTCATGGGAGGCTTTAACTATGGCTACACCTTC. Its translation: CASTFMGGFNYGYTF.

Ten or more counts support this clonotype. This chain connects TRBV6-1 to TRBJ2-1; 13 bases agree with TRBD2. CDR1 is MNHNS, CDR2 SASEGT, per germline. The V and J ends lost 5 bases and 8 bases, in that order; junction bases with no gene match: 6. The CDR3 contains 15 residues. The CDR3 nucleotides are TGTGCCAGCAGTAAGACTAGCGGGGGGATTGATGAGCAGTTCTTC. Translated, it gives CASSKTSGGIDEQFF.

In its sample, this clonotype was seen a few times. The chain recombines TRBV5-6 with TRBJ2-3; D unclear. V dropped 2 bases and J dropped 3 bases, with 16 bases sitting between them. CDR1 and CDR2 (germline): SGHDT, YYEEEE. The CDR3 length is 16 residues. The CDR3 loop reads CASSLTATPRTDTQYF. In DNA form, the CDR3 reads TGTGCCAGCAGCTTAACAGCCACTCCGAGGACAGATACGCAGTATTTT.

This clonotype was recorded a few times. The rearrangement uses TRBV4-1 and TRBJ2-7; D might be TRBD2 (6 bases). The CDR3 runs to 13 residues. Germline lookup yields CDR1 MGHRA and CDR2 YSYEKL. CDR3 region: CASSQDGGYEQYV. In DNA, the CDR3 is TGCGCCAGCAGTCAAGACGGGGGCTACGAGCAGTACGTC.

The genes are TRBV15 and TRBJ1-4; D call uncertain. This CDR3 region has 14 residues. CDR1 LNHNV and CDR2 YYDKDF come from the germline V gene (reference sequence). V lost 0 bases and J 8 bases, leaving 10 bases between the germline ends. The CDR3 loop is CATSRDMAEEKLFF. For the CDR3, the DNA is TGTGCCACCAGCAGAGATATGGCAGAAGAAAAACTGTTTTTT.

This clonotype was observed a handful of times. The chain combines TRBV2 with TRBJ2-5; possible D gene TRBD2, 6 bases. The CDR3 extends over 15 amino acids. Trimming left V 4 bases short and J 0 bases short, with 12 bases between. Germline V lookup: CDR1 SNHLY, CDR2 FYNNEI. DNA for the CDR3: TGTGCCAGCAGTGTTTGGCGGGACCACCAAGAGACCCAGTACTTC. This translates into CASSVWRDHQETQYF.

The V and J genes are TRBV6-5 and TRBJ2-1, with TRBD2 identical over 11 bases. CDR1 MNHEY and CDR2 SVGAGI come from the germline V gene. The trim removed 2 bases at V and 8 bases at J, leaving 5 bases unmatched. The CDR3 is made up of 15 amino acids. The DNA for the CDR3 is TGTGCCAGCAGTTACGGAGTAGCGGGGGGGTATGAGCAGTTCTTC. Translation: CASSYGVAGGYEQFF.